The 22 T cell receptor beta chains in this list originate from one sample, sequenced in a study of CD8+ T cells in alopecia areata. The sequencing template was cDNA reverse transcribed from extracted RNA. The protocol was immunoSEQ multiplex PCR, while the TCRdb copy is restricted to in-frame clones and leaves out a portion. The table lists 90,000 to 130,000 clones, roughly 50% of them singletons. Treatment defined: oral pan-JAK inhibitor, 5-10 mg twice daily. The sample was CD8+ T cells sorted from blood, taken at week 24, from a patient treated with tofacitinib. Receptors originate from a human donor with alopecia areata.

The chain employs TRBV19 and TRBJ1-6; 7 bases are a match to TRBD1. In germline, CDR1 is LNHDA, CDR2 SQIVND (reference sequence). V lost 4 bases and J lost 5; bases outside the gene matches: 11. The CDR3 is made up of 17 amino acids. The CDR3 spells CASSKDREGVDNSPLHF. DNA for the CDR3: TGTGCCAGTAGTAAAGACAGGGAAGGGGTGGATAATTCACCCCTCCACTTT. The full variable domain, completed using reference TRBV19 and TRBJ1-6, is DGGITQSPKYLFRKEGQNVTLSCEQNLNHDAMYWYRQDPGQGLRLIYYSQIVNDFQKGDIAEGYSVSREKKESFPLTVTSAQKNPTAFYLCASSKDREGVDNSPLHFGNGTRLTVT.

The rearrangement uses TRBV29-1 and TRBJ1-1, with D perhaps TRBD1 (5 bases). Trimming left V 8 bases short and J 8 bases short, with 15 bases between. Germline loops: CDR1 SQVTM, CDR2 ANQGSEA. The CDR3 is 11 amino acids. The CDR3 reads CSIYKGPEAFF. CDR3 coding DNA: TGCAGCATATACAAGGGACCAGAAGCTTTCTTT.

This clone has only one observation. The rearrangement uses TRBV29-1 and TRBJ1-4, with D uncertain. Trimming cost V 0 bases and J 8 bases, with 13 bases left between them. Germline CDR1 reads SQVTM; CDR2 reads ANQGSEA. CDR3 length equals 14 residues. CDR3 DNA: TGCAGCGTTGAAGATCTTGGAACAGAGGAAAAACTGTTTTTT. It specifies CSVEDLGTEEKLFF.

This clone has a handful of counts. V usage is TRBV29-1 and J usage is TRBJ2-3, with D perhaps TRBD2 (5 bases). The CDR3 totals 14 residues. The germline V and J ends were trimmed by 6 bases and 3 bases, with 16 bases remaining between them. Germline V gene lookup returns CDR1 SQVTM and CDR2 ANQGSEA. The CDR3 region is CSVRELASTDTQYF. The DNA for the CDR3 is TGCAGCGTGAGGGAGCTAGCCTCTACAGATACGCAGTATTTT.

This chain uses TRBV6-5 with TRBJ2-1, with D unresolved. The CDR3 spans 13 residues. Germline V gene sequence: CDR1 MNHEY, CDR2 SVGAGI. Trimming pared 2 bases from V and 5 bases from J, leaving 7 bases between. The CDR3 protein is CASSYSRDNEQFF. In nucleotides, the CDR3 is TGTGCCAGCAGTTACAGTAGAGACAATGAGCAGTTCTTC.

V usage is TRBV6-5 and J usage is TRBJ2-1; the match to TRBD2 covers 7 bases. Germline V gives CDR1 MNHEY, CDR2 SVGAGI. This CDR3 contains 15 residues. V trimming: 2 bases; J trimming: 7 bases; junction bases outside the gene matches: 8. CDR3 in amino acids: CASSYGGTIQNEQFF. CDR3 sequence (DNA): TGTGCCAGCAGTTACGGGGGGACTATCCAAAATGAGCAGTTCTTC.

V and J are TRBV27 and TRBJ2-1; D not resolved. Germline-derived CDR1 and CDR2 are MNHEY and SMNVEV (reference sequence). This CDR3 contains 11 residues. V lost 5 bases, J lost 3 bases, and 2 bases lay in between. The CDR3 here is CASSHYNEQFF. The CDR3 DNA reads TGTGCCAGCAGTCACTACAATGAGCAGTTCTTC.

The genes are TRBV29-1 and TRBJ2-3; weak D call: TRBD1 (6 bases). CDR3 length: 16 amino acids. Germline V gene sequence: CDR1 SQVTM, CDR2 ANQGSEA. Trimming removed 6 bases from V and 2 bases from J, with 21 bases in between. The CDR3 here is CSVRKPGQSFTDTQYF. CDR3 DNA sequence: TGCAGCGTACGCAAACCGGGACAATCTTTCACAGATACGCAGTATTTT.

The V gene is TRBV25-1, the J gene TRBJ1-6; 7 bases map to TRBD1. There are 13 residues in the CDR3. V was clipped by 9 bases and J by 10 bases; unmatched bases: 9. The V gene's germline CDR1 is MGHDK and CDR2 SYGVNS. CDR3 sequence reads: CASSTGIGSPLHF. CDR3 bases: TGTGCCAGTTCGACAGGGATAGGGTCACCCCTCCACTTT.

This clone came up once. V usage is TRBV5-7 and J usage is TRBJ2-5; 9 bases are a match to TRBD2. TRBV5-7 is annotated as an ORF whose role is uncertain. The ends lost 5 bases at V and 4 bases at J; junction bases unmatched: 9. This CDR3 comprises 15 residues. The CDR3 DNA reads as TGTGCCAGCAGTCTAAATAGCGGGGGACTAGAGACCCAGTACTTC. Translation gives CASSLNSGGLETQYF.

V is TRBV23-1 and J is TRBJ2-5, with TRBD2 identical over 8 bases. TRBV23-1 is flagged as an ORF with uncertain function. The CDR3 extends over 14 amino acids. V lost 2 bases and J lost 7; bases outside the gene matches: 6. The CDR3 reads CASSQPSGSWTQYF. The CDR3 nucleotides read TGCGCCAGCAGTCAACCTAGCGGGTCGTGGACCCAGTACTTC.

V is TRBV30 and J is TRBJ2-5; TRBD1 aligns across 7 bases. The tail of the sequence fits TRBJ2-7 better, so the J call may be wrong. From germline, CDR1 is GTSNPN and CDR2 SVGIG (reference sequence). The CDR3 runs 12 residues. Written as DNA, the CDR3 is TGTGCCTGGGTCGACAGGGCCTACGAGCAGTACTTC. Translation gives CAWVDRAYEQYF.

The chain employs TRBV7-3 and TRBJ2-2, with D tentatively TRBD1 or TRBD2 (6 bases each). The CDR3 is made up of 16 amino acids. Trimming pared 5 bases from V and 0 bases from J, leaving 13 bases between. Germline CDR1 SGHTA, CDR2 FQGTGA. The chain's CDR3 is CASSPQRGANTGELFF. The CDR3 nucleotides are TGTGCCAGCAGCCCCCAAAGGGGGGCGAACACCGGGGAGCTGTTTTTT.

This clone has just a few counts. The chain couples TRBV9 to TRBJ2-7; 8 bases are a match to TRBD1. The CDR3 loop spans 14 amino acids. V was pared by 4 bases and J by 4 bases, with 7 bases of the junction left unmatched. CDR1 SGDLS and CDR2 YYNGEE come from the germline V gene. CDR3 DNA sequence: TGTGCCAGCAGCTACGGGACAGGCCTATACGAGCAGTACTTC. Residues: CASSYGTGLYEQYF.

This clone turned up a few times. The CDR3 loop reads CASTRSKRGPEGQYF. CDR3 sequence (DNA): TGTGCCAGCACCCGGTCGAAGCGGGGGCCGGAGGGGCAGTACTTC. The chain has TRBV7-8 and TRBJ2-7; 8 positions agree with TRBD2. Germline CDR1 reads SGHVS; CDR2 reads FQNEAQ. V was pared by 7 bases and J by 9 bases, with 17 bases of the junction left unmatched. The CDR3 is made up of 15 amino acids.

The gene calls are TRBV13 and TRBJ1-5; D is uncertain. Germline V gives CDR1 PRHDT, CDR2 FYEKMQ (reference sequence). V shed 0 bases and J shed 3 bases, with 9 bases lying between them. The CDR3 length is 15 residues. CDR3 nucleotide sequence: TGTGCCAGCAGCTTAGGGAGAGGTATCAATCAGCCCCAGCATTTT. Protein sequence: CASSLGRGINQPQHF. Full variable domain (rest looked up from reference TRBV13 and TRBJ1-5): AAGVIQSPRHLIKEKRETATLKCYPIPRHDTVYWYQQGPGQDPQFLISFYEKMQSDKGSIPDRFSAQQFSDYHSELNMSSLELGDSALYFCASSLGRGINQPQHFGDGTRLSIL.

This clone has just a few counts. This chain uses TRBV18 with TRBJ1-2; D unclear. V was cut by 6 bases and J by 5 bases, with 19 bases left in between. The CDR3 spans 15 residues. Germline V gives CDR1 KGHSH, CDR2 LQKENI. As DNA, the CDR3 is TGTGCCAGCTCGCCTACACAGCTAGCACAATATGGCTACACCTTC. It codes for CASSPTQLAQYGYTF.

V is TRBV27 and J is TRBJ2-3; D is unclear. V was trimmed by 6 bases and J by 5 bases, leaving 6 bases between them. The CDR3 loop spans 11 amino acids. Germline V gene data show CDR1 as MNHEY and CDR2 as SMNVEV (reference sequence). The CDR3, as DNA: TGTGCCAGCAGCTTCGGAGATACGCAGTATTTT. Translating it yields CASSFGDTQYF.

This clone appeared a few times. The V and J genes are TRBV13 and TRBJ2-1; D might be TRBD1 or TRBD2, each matching 6 bases. CDR3 length: 17 amino acids. Germline lookup yields CDR1 PRHDT and CDR2 FYEKMQ (reference sequence). The V gene lost 5 bases and the J gene lost 3 bases, with 20 bases spanning the gap. CDR3 in DNA: TGTGCCAGCAGCCCAAGGGGGGCCGATATTTACTACAATGAGCAGTTCTTC. This gives the protein CASSPRGADIYYNEQFF.

The rearrangement uses TRBV11-2 and TRBJ2-5; D call uncertain. In germline, CDR1 is SGHAT, CDR2 FQNNGV. There are 14 residues in the CDR3. V was shortened by 1 base and J by 2 bases, with 8 bases between the two germline ends. The CDR3 loop reads CASSLVIEQETQYF. DNA for the CDR3: TGTGCCAGCAGCTTAGTTATAGAACAAGAGACCCAGTACTTC.

This chain uses TRBV5-1 with TRBJ2-7; D possibly corresponds to TRBD1 (6 bases). This CDR3 is built from 13 residues. V lost 5 bases and J lost 6, with 15 bases in between. In germline, CDR1 is SGHRS, CDR2 YFSETQ. CDR3 protein: CASRLTGSSEQYF. The CDR3 nucleotides read TGCGCCAGCAGACTTACAGGGTCGAGCGAGCAGTACTTC.

This chain joins TRBV27 and TRBJ2-5; 8 bases agree with TRBD1. The CDR3 sequence is 15 residues long. With V trimmed by 4 bases and J by 0 bases, 4 bases remained unmatched. Germline V gene sequence: CDR1 MNHEY, CDR2 SMNVEV (reference sequence). The CDR3 nucleotides read TGTGCCAGCAGTTCGGGACAGGCGTACCAAGAGACCCAGTACTTC. Translated, it gives CASSSGQAYQETQYF.